The 28 T cell receptor beta chains reported below all come from one sample, sequenced in a study of OX40 agonist ivuxolimab in advanced cancers. The repertoire was sequenced with immunoSEQ multiplex PCR; TCRdb's copy has only in-frame clones and lacks some. The sample lists roughly 80,000 clones; about nine tenths were seen once. The sequencing here drew on CD4+ or CD8+ T cells sorted from blood, taken in a trial of the OX40 agonist ivuxolimab. These receptor sequences come from an adult with an advanced solid tumor such as melanoma, head and neck, liver or kidney cancer.

This chain connects TRBV5-1 to TRBJ2-2, with D unclear. The CDR3 is 14 amino acids. Trimming removed 0 bases from V and 4 bases from J, with 7 bases in between. CDR1 is SGHRS and CDR2 is YFSETQ in the germline V gene. The CDR3 spells CASSLGLRTGELFF. CDR3 in DNA: TGCGCCAGCAGCTTGGGTCTGCGCACCGGGGAGCTGTTTTTT.

The chain recombines TRBV6-5 with TRBJ2-5; either TRBD1 or TRBD2 may supply D (6 bases each). The ends were cut back, 5 bases at V and 1 base at J, with 8 bases in the middle. This CDR3 comprises 13 residues. CDR1 and CDR2 from the germline V gene are MNHEY and SVGAGI. The CDR3 DNA follows: TGTGCCAGCAGTGGGGGGCGCCAAGAGACCCAGTACTTC. Protein sequence: CASSGGRQETQYF.

The chain couples TRBV11-1 to TRBJ2-6; tentatively, D is TRBD1 (6 bases). The CDR3 is made up of 15 amino acids. Germline CDR1 and CDR2: SGHAT and FQDESV (reference sequence). Between the trimmed V and J ends, which lost 5 bases and 2 bases, there was a span of 10 bases. CDR3 bases: TGTGCCAGCAGCGACACAGGGACTGGGGCCAACGTCCTGACTTTC. Its translation: CASSDTGTGANVLTF.

J is TRBJ2-3 and V is TRBV27; no firm D call. V was cut by 1 base and J by 1 base, with 3 bases left in between. This CDR3 is 13 amino acids long. The germline gives CDR1 MNHEY, CDR2 SMNVEV (reference sequence). CDR3 nucleotide sequence: TGTGCCAGCAGTTTATGGGGCACAGATACGCAGTATTTT. Protein: CASSLWGTDTQYF.

The chain carries TRBV6-5 and TRBJ2-1; 8 bases are shared with TRBD1. Germline V CDR1 and CDR2: MNHEY, SVGAGI. V dropped 0 bases and J dropped 10; count of bases not matched to a gene: 11. The CDR3 is 16 amino acids. The CDR3 DNA follows: TGTGCCAGCAGTTACTCGATAGGGCAGGGGGCGAACGAGCAGTTCTTC. As protein: CASSYSIGQGANEQFF.

A single count supports this clone. The V gene is TRBV19, the J gene TRBJ2-1; D not resolved. V shed 4 bases and J shed 8 bases, with 9 bases lying between them. Germline lookup yields CDR1 LNHDA and CDR2 SQIVND (reference sequence). The CDR3 is made up of 12 amino acids. This chain's CDR3 is CASSTPSDEQFF. In DNA form, the CDR3 reads TGTGCCAGTAGTACCCCGTCCGATGAGCAGTTCTTC.

This chain links TRBV6-1 with TRBJ2-1; D is perhaps TRBD2 (6 bases). This CDR3 contains 15 residues. V was cut by 2 bases and J by 6 bases, with 14 bases left in between. CDR1 is MNHNS and CDR2 is SASEGT in the germline V gene. DNA for the CDR3: TGTGCCAGCAGTGAACCGGGAGCTTTCCCCAATGAGCAGTTCTTC. Its protein is CASSEPGAFPNEQFF.

J is TRBJ2-1 and V is TRBV5-4, with TRBD2 matching 9 bases. The CDR3 runs to 17 residues. Germline V gene sequence: CDR1 SGHNT, CDR2 YYREEE (reference sequence). J was trimmed by 4 bases and V by 4 bases; bases with no gene match: 12. CDR3 sequence (DNA): TGTGCCAGCAGCCGCAATGGGATGCGGGAGGGGTACAATGAGCAGTTCTTC. Its protein is CASSRNGMREGYNEQFF.

The chain combines TRBV18 with TRBJ2-1, with D possibly TRBD2 on 6 matching bases. The CDR3 spans 13 residues. CDR1 is KGHSH, CDR2 LQKENI, per germline. The ends were cut back, 3 bases at V and 12 bases at J, with 15 bases in the middle. CDR3: CASSPPEGLGQFF. CDR3 sequence (DNA): TGTGCCAGCTCACCCCCGGAGGGCCTCGGGCAGTTCTTC. Full variable domain (remainder filled in from reference TRBV18 and TRBJ2-1): NAGVMQNPRHLVRRRGQEARLRCSPMKGHSHVYWYRQLPEEGLKFMVYLQKENIIDESGMPKERFSAEFPKEGPSILRIQQVVRGDSAAYFCASSPPEGLGQFFGPGTRLTVL.

J is TRBJ2-7 and V is TRBV18, with 12 bases that match TRBD2. V shed 4 bases, J shed 6 bases, and the junction held 4 bases outside the gene matches. This CDR3 spans 14 amino acids. Germline V CDR1 and CDR2: KGHSH, LQKENI. The CDR3 here is CASSQLAGGLEQYF. The CDR3 DNA is TGTGCCAGCTCACAACTAGCGGGAGGCCTCGAGCAGTACTTC.

The chain has TRBV6-5 and TRBJ1-1, with D perhaps TRBD1 (5 bases). Germline loops: CDR1 MNHEY, CDR2 SVGAGI. This CDR3 spans 14 amino acids. Trimming cost V 6 bases and J 1 base, with 12 bases left between them. The CDR3 DNA sequence: TGTGCCAGCAGACCTTCCGGGACGAACACTGAAGCTTTCTTT. Translated: CASRPSGTNTEAFF.

This clone has more than one count but fewer than ten. The chain has TRBV11-2 and TRBJ2-7; 10 bases fit TRBD2. The length of the CDR3 is 15 residues. Germline V lookup: CDR1 SGHAT, CDR2 FQNNGV. V shed 4 bases and J 6 bases; nucleotides not matched to a gene: 9. The DNA for the CDR3 is TGTGCCAGCAGCTGGACGGGACTAGCGAGGAGCGAGCAGTACTTC. This codes for CASSWTGLARSEQYF.

The chain uses TRBV19 and TRBJ2-1; tentative D call: TRBD2 (6 bases). The V gene lost 1 base and the J gene lost 9 bases, with 19 bases spanning the gap. The CDR3 spans 16 residues. The germline V gene encodes CDR1 LNHDA and CDR2 SQIVND (reference sequence). The CDR3 loop is CASSIVGGRLMGEQFF. CDR3 DNA sequence: TGTGCCAGTAGTATAGTGGGGGGTCGATTGATGGGTGAGCAGTTCTTC.

The rearrangement uses TRBV28 and TRBJ2-7, with TRBD2 matching 8 bases. The V gene's germline CDR1 is MDHEN and CDR2 SYDVKM. After removal of 7 bases from V and 1 base from J, the junction contained 15 bases not matched to a gene. The CDR3 runs 17 residues. The CDR3: CASILGGGRPLSYEQYF. CDR3 coding DNA: TGTGCCAGCATCCTCGGGGGGGGACGCCCCCTTTCCTACGAGCAGTACTTC.

The chain joins TRBV5-3 to TRBJ2-7; 7 nucleotides agree with TRBD1. TRBV5-3 is an ORF; its function is uncertain. This CDR3 has 14 residues. Trimming cost V 8 bases and J 0 bases; bases outside gene matches: 8. CDR3 DNA sequence: TGTGCCAGCAGTAGACAGGGTGGCTCCTACGAGCAGTACTTC. The encoded protein is CASSRQGGSYEQYF.

The rearrangement joins TRBV2 to TRBJ2-5; maybe TRBD2 (5 bases). The V and J ends lost 5 bases and 3 bases respectively, with 10 bases between them. Germline CDR1 reads SNHLY; CDR2 reads FYNNEI. CDR3 size: 13 residues. CDR3 protein: CASSSQEEETQYF. The CDR3 nucleotides read TGTGCCAGCAGTAGTCAGGAGGAAGAGACCCAGTACTTC.

The chain uses TRBV5-5 and TRBJ1-5; a weak D match, TRBD1 (6 bases). The CDR3 totals 15 residues. Germline V gives CDR1 SGHKS, CDR2 YYEKEE (reference sequence). Trimming took 1 base from V and 7 from J, leaving 15 bases between them. The CDR3 nucleotides read TGTGCCAGCAGCTTGAGTTTATCGGGACAACAGCCCCAGCATTTT. This translates into CASSLSLSGQQPQHF.

The V call is TRBV2, the J call TRBJ2-6; D is perhaps TRBD1 (5 bases). Trimming cost V 7 bases and J 0 bases, with 10 bases left between them. This CDR3 region has 15 residues. The germline V gene encodes CDR1 SNHLY and CDR2 FYNNEI. The CDR3 region is CASTPQGSGANVLTF. CDR3 coding DNA: TGTGCCAGCACCCCGCAGGGCTCTGGGGCCAACGTCCTGACTTTC.

The V gene is TRBV11-3, the J gene TRBJ2-3; D unclear. Germline CDR1 is SGHNT and CDR2 is YENEEA. The CDR3 has 14 residues. Trimming removed 1 base at V and 3 bases at J, with 8 bases between. The CDR3 coding sequence is TGTGCCAGCAGCTTAGGAGCTGGGACAGATACGCAGTATTTT. Amino acid sequence: CASSLGAGTDTQYF.

Turning to this clone: Germline is not matched at one junction end, which may reflect a read error. V gene TRBV11-2 combines with J gene TRBJ2-2, with 9 bases aligning to TRBD2. Germline loops: CDR1 SGHAT, CDR2 FQNNGV. The CDR3 covers 14 residues. The CDR3 coding sequence is TGTGCCAGCAGGCCCGGGACTAGCACCCGGGAGCTGTTTTTT. Its protein product is CASRPGTSTRELFF.

Only one count was recorded for this clone. J is TRBJ1-1 and V is TRBV18; D remains ambiguous. V dropped 0 bases and J dropped 5 bases, with 13 bases sitting between them. Germline lookup yields CDR1 KGHSH and CDR2 LQKENI. The CDR3 is made up of 15 amino acids. Written as DNA, the CDR3 is TGTGCCAGCTCACCACCGGCCCTTGGAGGGACTGAAGCTTTCTTT. It specifies CASSPPALGGTEAFF.

This clone was seen just once. The chain is built from TRBV11-2 and TRBJ2-3; D is ambiguous. Germline CDR1 SGHAT, CDR2 FQNNGV. This CDR3 spans 13 amino acids. V dropped 1 base and J dropped 8 bases, with 10 bases sitting between them. CDR3 residues: CASSLGRLGTQYF. The CDR3 DNA reads TGTGCCAGCAGCTTAGGCCGGTTGGGTACGCAGTATTTT. The full variable domain, completed using reference TRBV11-2 and TRBJ2-3, is EAGVAQSPRYKIIEKRQSVAFWCNPISGHATLYWYQQILGQGPKLLIQFQNNGVVDDSQLPKDRFSAERLKGVDSTLKIQPAKLEDSAVYLCASSLGRLGTQYFGPGTRLTVL.

In its sample, this clone was seen once. The rearrangement uses TRBV5-1 and TRBJ2-7; no firm D call. The CDR3 sequence is 11 residues long. CDR1 SGHRS and CDR2 YFSETQ come from the germline V gene. Trimming cost V 3 bases and J 4 bases, with 5 bases left between them. The CDR3 sequence: CASSSSYEQYF. CDR3 sequence (DNA): TGCGCCAGCAGCTCATCATACGAGCAGTACTTC.

The rearrangement uses TRBV14 and TRBJ2-7; D is possibly TRBD2 (6 bases). The V gene lost 3 bases and the J gene lost 2 bases, with 8 bases spanning the gap. This CDR3 is 13 amino acids long. Germline CDR1 and CDR2: SGHDN and FVKESK. Here the CDR3 DNA reads TGTGCCAGCAGCCACGCGGGGCCCTACGAGCAGTACTTC. It yields the protein CASSHAGPYEQYF.

This chain links TRBV5-4 with TRBJ2-5; D is undetermined. Germline V gene lookup returns CDR1 SGHNT and CDR2 YYREEE (reference sequence). The CDR3 consists of 14 residues. Trimming took off 0 bases at V and 0 bases at J, with 6 bases between the two ends. The CDR3 is CASSLEEYQETQYF. CDR3 sequence (DNA): TGTGCCAGCAGCTTGGAAGAGTACCAAGAGACCCAGTACTTC.

The chain employs TRBV11-2 and TRBJ2-2; D is unclear. V lost 2 bases to trimming and J lost 9 bases, with 13 bases between them. In germline, CDR1 is SGHAT, CDR2 FQNNGV. This CDR3 region has 14 residues. In nucleotides, the CDR3 is TGTGCCAGCAGCTTAACGGCTGTCACGAGGGAGCTGTTTTTT. This encodes CASSLTAVTRELFF.

The table lists this clone with a few counts. V gene TRBV18 combines with J gene TRBJ2-3, with 9 bases identical to TRBD2. The CDR3 has 17 residues. Per germline, CDR1 KGHSH and CDR2 LQKENI. The V and J ends lost 3 bases and 2 bases, in that order; junction bases with no gene match: 9. CDR3 sequence (DNA): TGTGCCAGCTCACCCCCGGGGCTAGCGGGGTTCACAGATACGCAGTATTTT. Translation gives CASSPPGLAGFTDTQYF.

The chain carries TRBV21-1 and TRBJ2-3. TRBV21-1 is a known pseudogene. The CDR3 sequence is 15 residues long. The CDR3 DNA follows: TGTGCCAGCAGCAAAGTGGGACGGACCACAGATACGCAGTATTTT. Its translation: CASSKVGRTTDTQYF.